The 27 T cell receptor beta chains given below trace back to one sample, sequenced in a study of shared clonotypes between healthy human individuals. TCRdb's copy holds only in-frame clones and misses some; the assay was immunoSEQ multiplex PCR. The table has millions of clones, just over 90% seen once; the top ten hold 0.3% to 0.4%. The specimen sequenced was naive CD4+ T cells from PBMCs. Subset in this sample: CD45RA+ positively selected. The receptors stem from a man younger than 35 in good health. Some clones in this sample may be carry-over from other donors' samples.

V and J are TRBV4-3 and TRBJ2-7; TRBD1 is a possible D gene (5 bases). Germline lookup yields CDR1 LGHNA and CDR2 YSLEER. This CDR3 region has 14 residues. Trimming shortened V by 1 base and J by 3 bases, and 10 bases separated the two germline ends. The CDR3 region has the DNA TGCGCCAGCAGCCAAGGAGACGGACACTACGAGCAGTACTTC. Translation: CASSQGDGHYEQYF.

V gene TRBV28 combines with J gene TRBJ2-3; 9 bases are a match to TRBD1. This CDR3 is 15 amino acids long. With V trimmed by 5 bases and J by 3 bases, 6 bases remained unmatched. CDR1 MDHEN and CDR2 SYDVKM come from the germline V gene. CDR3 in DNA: TGTGCCAGCAGTCTTCGACAGGGGGTTACAGATACGCAGTATTTT. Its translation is CASSLRQGVTDTQYF.

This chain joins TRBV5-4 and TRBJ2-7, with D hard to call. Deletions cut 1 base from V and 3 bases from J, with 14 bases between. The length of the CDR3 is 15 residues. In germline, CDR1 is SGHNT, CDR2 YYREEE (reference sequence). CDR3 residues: CASSLRGKAIYEQYF. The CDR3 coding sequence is TGTGCCAGCAGCTTGCGAGGTAAAGCCATCTACGAGCAGTACTTC.

The CDR3 DNA reads TGTGCCACTGGACAGGATCGTCAGCCCCAGCATTTT. It translates to CATGQDRQPQHF. V gene TRBV6-1 combines with J gene TRBJ1-5; 7 bases map to TRBD1. J gave up 6 bases and V 10 bases, and 6 bases lay outside the gene matches. This CDR3 region has 12 residues. Germline V lookup: CDR1 MNHNS, CDR2 SASEGT.

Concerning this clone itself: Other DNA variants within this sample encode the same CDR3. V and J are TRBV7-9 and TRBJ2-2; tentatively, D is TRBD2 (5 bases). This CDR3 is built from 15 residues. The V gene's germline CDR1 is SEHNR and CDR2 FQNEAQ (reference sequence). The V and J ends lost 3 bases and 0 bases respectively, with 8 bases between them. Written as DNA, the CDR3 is TGTGCCAGCAGCTTGGGCGGGCCGAACACCGGGGAGCTGTTTTTT. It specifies CASSLGGPNTGELFF.

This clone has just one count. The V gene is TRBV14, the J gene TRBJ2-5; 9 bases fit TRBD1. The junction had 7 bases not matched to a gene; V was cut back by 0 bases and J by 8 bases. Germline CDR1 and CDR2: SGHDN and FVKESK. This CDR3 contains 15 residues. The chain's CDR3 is CASSQDRDRVVTQYF. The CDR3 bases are TGTGCCAGCAGCCAAGACCGGGACAGGGTTGTCACCCAGTACTTC.

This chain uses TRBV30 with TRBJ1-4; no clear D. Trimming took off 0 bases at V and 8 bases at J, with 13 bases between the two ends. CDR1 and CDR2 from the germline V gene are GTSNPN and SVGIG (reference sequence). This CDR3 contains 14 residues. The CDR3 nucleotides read TGTGCCTGGAGTGTATTATACGTACCGGAAAAACTGTTTTTT. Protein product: CAWSVLYVPEKLFF. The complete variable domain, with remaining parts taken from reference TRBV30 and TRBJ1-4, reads SQTIHQWPATLVQPVGSPLSLECTVEGTSNPNLYWYRQAAGRGLQLLFYSVGIGQISSEVPQNLSASRPQDRQFILSSKKLLLSDSGFYLCAWSVLYVPEKLFFGSGTQLSVL.

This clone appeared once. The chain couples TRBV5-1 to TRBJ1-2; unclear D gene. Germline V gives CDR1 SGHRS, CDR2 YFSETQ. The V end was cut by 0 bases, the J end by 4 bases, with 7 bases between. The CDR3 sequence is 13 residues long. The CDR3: CASSLVSLYGYTF. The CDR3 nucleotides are TGCGCCAGCAGCTTGGTTTCCCTCTATGGCTACACCTTC. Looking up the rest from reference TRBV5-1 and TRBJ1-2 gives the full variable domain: KAGVTQTPRYLIKTRGQQVTLSCSPISGHRSVSWYQQTPGQGLQFLFEYFSETQRNKGNFPGRFSGRQFSNSRSEMNVSTLELGDSALYLCASSLVSLYGYTFGSGTRLTVV.

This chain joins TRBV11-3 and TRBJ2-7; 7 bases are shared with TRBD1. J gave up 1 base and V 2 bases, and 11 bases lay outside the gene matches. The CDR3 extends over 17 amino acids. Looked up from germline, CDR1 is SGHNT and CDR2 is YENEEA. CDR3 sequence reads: CASSLTSVGGGSYEQYF. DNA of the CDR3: TGTGCCAGCAGCTTAACGAGTGTAGGGGGCGGATCCTACGAGCAGTACTTC.

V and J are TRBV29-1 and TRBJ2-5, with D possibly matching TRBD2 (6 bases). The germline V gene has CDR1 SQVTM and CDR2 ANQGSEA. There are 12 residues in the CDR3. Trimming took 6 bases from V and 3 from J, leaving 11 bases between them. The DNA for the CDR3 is TGCAGCGTCCGATTAGCGGAAGAGACCCAGTACTTC. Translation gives CSVRLAEETQYF.

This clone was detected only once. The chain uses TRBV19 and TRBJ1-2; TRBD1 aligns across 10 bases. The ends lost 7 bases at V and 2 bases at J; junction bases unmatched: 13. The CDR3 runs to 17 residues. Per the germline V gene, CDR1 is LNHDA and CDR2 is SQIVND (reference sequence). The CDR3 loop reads CASINRDRGPPNYGYTF. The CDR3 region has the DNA TGTGCCAGTATTAATCGGGACAGGGGACCCCCCAACTATGGCTACACCTTC.

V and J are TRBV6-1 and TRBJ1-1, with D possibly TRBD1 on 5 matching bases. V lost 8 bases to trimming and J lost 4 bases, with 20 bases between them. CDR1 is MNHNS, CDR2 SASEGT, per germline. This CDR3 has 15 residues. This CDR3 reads CASLWWTLGGTEAFF. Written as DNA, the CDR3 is TGTGCCAGCTTATGGTGGACACTTGGGGGCACTGAAGCTTTCTTT.

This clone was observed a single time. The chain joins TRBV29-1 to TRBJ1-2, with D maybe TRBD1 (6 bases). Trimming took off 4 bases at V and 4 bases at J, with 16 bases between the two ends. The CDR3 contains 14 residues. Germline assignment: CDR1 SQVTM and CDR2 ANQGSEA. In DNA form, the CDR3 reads TGCAGCGTTGTACCACGACAGGCGATCTATGGCTACACCTTC. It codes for CSVVPRQAIYGYTF.

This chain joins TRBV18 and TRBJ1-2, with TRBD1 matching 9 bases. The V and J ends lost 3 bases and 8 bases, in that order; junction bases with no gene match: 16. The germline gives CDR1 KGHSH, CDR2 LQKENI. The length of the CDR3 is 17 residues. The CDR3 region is CASSPMAGTGSFLGYTF. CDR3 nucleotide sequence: TGTGCCAGCTCACCGATGGCCGGGACAGGGTCTTTTCTCGGCTACACCTTC.

As DNA, the CDR3 is TGTGCCAGCAGCCGGCCGGGACAGGGCATCTATGGCTACACCTTC. Its protein product is CASSRPGQGIYGYTF. The chain links TRBV16 to TRBJ1-2, with 9 bases aligning to TRBD1. Germline assignment: CDR1 KGHSY and CDR2 FQNENV. Germline trimming cut 4 bases from V and 4 bases from J; bases unmatched to any gene: 7. The length of the CDR3 is 15 residues.

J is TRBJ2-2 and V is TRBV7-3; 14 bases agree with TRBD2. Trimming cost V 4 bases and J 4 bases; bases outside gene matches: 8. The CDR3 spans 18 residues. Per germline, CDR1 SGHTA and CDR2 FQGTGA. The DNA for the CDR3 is TGTGCCAGCAGCTCGCAGGGACTAGCGGGAGTTAGCACCGGGGAGCTGTTTTTT. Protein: CASSSQGLAGVSTGELFF.

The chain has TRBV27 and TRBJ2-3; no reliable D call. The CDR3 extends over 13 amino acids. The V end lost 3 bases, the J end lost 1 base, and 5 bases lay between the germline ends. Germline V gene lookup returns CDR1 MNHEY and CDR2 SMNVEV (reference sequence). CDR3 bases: TGTGCCAGCAGTTTTTTCGGCACAGATACGCAGTATTTT. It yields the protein CASSFFGTDTQYF.

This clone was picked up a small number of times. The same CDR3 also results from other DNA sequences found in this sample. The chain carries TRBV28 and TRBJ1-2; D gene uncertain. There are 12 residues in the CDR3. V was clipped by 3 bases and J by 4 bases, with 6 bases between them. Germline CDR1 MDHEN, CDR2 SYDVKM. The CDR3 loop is CASSFRAYGYTF. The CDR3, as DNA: TGTGCCAGCAGTTTTCGTGCCTATGGCTACACCTTC.

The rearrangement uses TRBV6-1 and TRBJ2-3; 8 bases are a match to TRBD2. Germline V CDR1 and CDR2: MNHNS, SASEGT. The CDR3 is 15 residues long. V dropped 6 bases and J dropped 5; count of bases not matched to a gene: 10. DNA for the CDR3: TGTGCCAGCAGCTCGACCAGCGGGAGAGGAGATACGCAGTATTTT. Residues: CASSSTSGRGDTQYF.

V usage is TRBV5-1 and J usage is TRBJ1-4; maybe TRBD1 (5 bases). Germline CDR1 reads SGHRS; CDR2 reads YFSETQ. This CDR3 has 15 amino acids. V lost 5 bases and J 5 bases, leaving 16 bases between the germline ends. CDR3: CASRPGEGTNEKLFF. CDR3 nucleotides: TGCGCCAGCAGGCCCGGGGAGGGGACGAATGAAAAACTGTTTTTT.

Here the CDR3 reads CASSWLGLAGGDPYNEQFF. In DNA, the CDR3 is TGTGCCAGCAGCTGGCTGGGACTAGCGGGAGGTGACCCCTACAATGAGCAGTTCTTC. The chain carries TRBV11-2 and TRBJ2-1, with 15 bases that match TRBD2. The CDR3 covers 19 residues. V lost 4 bases to trimming and J lost 2 bases; unmatched junction nucleotides: 9. CDR1 is SGHAT and CDR2 is FQNNGV in the germline V gene.

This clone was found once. The CDR3: CASTPRGGPRTNYGYTF. CDR3 sequence (DNA): TGTGCCAGTACCCCGAGGGGGGGCCCGCGGACTAACTATGGCTACACCTTC. This chain uses TRBV19 with TRBJ1-2, with D maybe TRBD1 (6 bases). Looked up from germline, CDR1 is LNHDA and CDR2 is SQIVND (reference sequence). This CDR3 has 17 amino acids. V was pared by 7 bases and J by 0 bases, with 21 bases between. The entire variable domain, with the rest obtained from reference TRBV19 and TRBJ1-2, is as follows: DGGITQSPKYLFRKEGQNVTLSCEQNLNHDAMYWYRQDPGQGLRLIYYSQIVNDFQKGDIAEGYSVSREKKESFPLTVTSAQKNPTAFYLCASTPRGGPRTNYGYTFGSGTRLTVV.

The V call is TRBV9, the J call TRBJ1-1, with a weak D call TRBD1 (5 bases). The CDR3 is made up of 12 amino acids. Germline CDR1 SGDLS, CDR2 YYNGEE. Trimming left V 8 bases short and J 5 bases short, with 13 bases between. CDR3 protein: CASGGVRTEAFF. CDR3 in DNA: TGTGCCAGTGGGGGAGTTAGGACTGAAGCTTTCTTT.

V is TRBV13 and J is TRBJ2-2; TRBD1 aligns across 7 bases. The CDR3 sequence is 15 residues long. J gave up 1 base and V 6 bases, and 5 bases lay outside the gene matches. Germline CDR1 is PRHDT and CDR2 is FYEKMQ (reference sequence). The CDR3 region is CASRRRGLNTGELFF. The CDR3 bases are TGTGCCAGCAGACGTAGGGGGCTGAACACCGGGGAGCTGTTTTTT.

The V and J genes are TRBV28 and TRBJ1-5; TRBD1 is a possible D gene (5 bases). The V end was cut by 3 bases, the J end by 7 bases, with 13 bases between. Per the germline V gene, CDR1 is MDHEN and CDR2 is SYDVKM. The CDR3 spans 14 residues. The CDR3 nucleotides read TGTGCCAGCAGTTTCAGGGTTTTAGGCCAGCCCCAGCATTTT. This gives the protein CASSFRVLGQPQHF.

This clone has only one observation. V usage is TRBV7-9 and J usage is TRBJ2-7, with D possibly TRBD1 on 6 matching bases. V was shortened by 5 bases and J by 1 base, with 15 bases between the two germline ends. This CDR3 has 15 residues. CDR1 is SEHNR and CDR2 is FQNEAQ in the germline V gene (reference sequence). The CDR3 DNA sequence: TGTGCCAGCAGCCATACAGGGTATACGTCCTACGAGCAGTACTTC. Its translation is CASSHTGYTSYEQYF.

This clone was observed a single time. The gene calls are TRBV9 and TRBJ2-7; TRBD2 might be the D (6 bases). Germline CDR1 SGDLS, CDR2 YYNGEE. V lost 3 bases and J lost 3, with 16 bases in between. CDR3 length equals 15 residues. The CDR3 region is CASSAQTGGLYEQYF. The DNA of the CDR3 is TGTGCCAGCAGCGCCCAAACCGGGGGACTCTACGAGCAGTACTTC. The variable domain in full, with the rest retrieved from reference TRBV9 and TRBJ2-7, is DSGVTQTPKHLITATGQRVTLRCSPRSGDLSVYWYQQSLDQGLQFLIQYYNGEERAKGNILERFSAQQFPDLHSELNLSSLELGDSALYFCASSAQTGGLYEQYFGPGTRLTVT.